Here is one TCR beta chain with its context. The CDR3 is 16 residues long. This entry comes from a study of blood T cell repertoires in COVID-19. Study details: Spain, Italy and the United States supplied samples that represented acute and convalescent COVID-19.

Here immunoSEQ multiplex PCR was the method, and the copy in TCRdb shows in-frame clones only, minus some. The sample shows roughly 62,000 clones, almost 85% of them seen only once. V and J are TRBV12-1 and TRBJ1-2; the table's D call TRBD1 went unverified against the DNA. TRBV12-1 is flagged as a pseudogene. This TCR derives from a man aged 60 to 75 with acute or convalescent COVID-19. The sequenced sample consisted of peripheral blood. CDR3 amino acids: CASSVSRDRANYGYTF. In DNA form, the CDR3 reads TGTGCCAGCAGCGTCAGCCGGGACAGGGCTAACTATGGCTACACCTTC.